Below, 10 T cell receptor beta chains from the same sample are listed, as sequenced in a study of OX40 agonist ivuxolimab in advanced cancers. Clones were read by immunoSEQ multiplex PCR, and TCRdb kept only the in-frame ones, dropping some. Among around 80,000 clones listed, approximately 84% were seen once. Specimen: CD4+ or CD8+ T cells sorted from blood, collected in a trial of the OX40 agonist ivuxolimab. The receptors come from an adult with an advanced solid tumor such as melanoma, head and neck, liver or kidney cancer.

The chain uses TRBV2 and TRBJ2-7; 8 bases line up with TRBD1. Per germline, CDR1 SNHLY and CDR2 FYNNEI. The CDR3 runs 14 residues. V shed 2 bases and J 9 bases; nucleotides not matched to a gene: 9. The CDR3 sequence: CASSERRQGSGQYV. In nucleotides, the CDR3 is TGTGCCAGCAGTGAACGGAGACAGGGGAGCGGGCAGTACGTC.

A single count supports this clone. At the DNA level, this CDR3 is encoded by other sequences in the same sample as well. The J gene is TRBJ1-2, the V gene TRBV6-5; no clear D. The CDR3 extends over 13 amino acids. Germline CDR1 reads MNHEY; CDR2 reads SVGAGI. Trimming removed 0 bases from V and 4 bases from J, with 6 bases in between. CDR3 coding DNA: TGTGCCAGCAGTTACTCAGGGTCCTATGGCTACACCTTC. Translation: CASSYSGSYGYTF.

V is TRBV10-3 and J is TRBJ1-1; D is uncertain. This CDR3 has 13 residues. Germline V CDR1 and CDR2: ENHRY, SYGVKD. V lost 2 bases and J lost 6, with 10 bases in between. In DNA form, the CDR3 reads TGTGCCATCAGTGAGGGCCCCGTCTCTGAAGCTTTCTTT. As protein: CAISEGPVSEAFF.

The table lists this clone with a count of one. The chain couples TRBV5-6 to TRBJ1-5; 7 positions agree with TRBD1. This CDR3 comprises 14 residues. Losses at the gene ends were 2 bases for V and 6 bases for J; bases not matched to a gene: 5. Germline CDR1 reads SGHDT; CDR2 reads YYEEEE. CDR3 sequence reads: CASSLMGQRQPQHF. The CDR3 nucleotides read TGTGCCAGCAGCTTAATGGGACAGCGTCAGCCCCAGCATTTT.

This clone was seen only once. V and J are TRBV23-1 and TRBJ2-5, with 7 bases identical to TRBD1. TRBV23-1 is recorded as an ORF, its role being uncertain. V lost 6 bases and J lost 3; bases outside the gene matches: 13. The CDR3 spans 16 residues. CDR3 DNA sequence: TGCGCCAGCAGGCACGGGACAGACCCAAGGAAAGAGACCCAGTACTTC. Translation: CASRHGTDPRKETQYF.

The chain recombines TRBV7-2 with TRBJ2-7, with unresolved D. This CDR3 has 12 amino acids. Trimming removed 5 bases at V and 4 bases at J, with 9 bases between. CDR1 and CDR2 from the germline V gene are SGHTA and FQGNSA. The CDR3, as DNA: TGTGCCAGCAGCCCCGAGTGGTACGAGCAGTACTTC. It is translated as CASSPEWYEQYF.

The chain combines TRBV5-1 with TRBJ1-4, with D possibly TRBD1 on 6 matching bases. In germline, CDR1 is SGHRS, CDR2 YFSETQ. V lost 0 bases, J lost 7 bases, and 13 bases lay in between. CDR3 length: 15 residues. In nucleotides, the CDR3 is TGCGCCAGCAGCTTGGTGGGGGGCGAGAGTGAAAAACTGTTTTTT. It encodes CASSLVGGESEKLFF.

The J gene is TRBJ2-2, the V gene TRBV7-3; no clear D gene. V was cut by 5 bases and J by 0 bases, with 10 bases left in between. The CDR3 has 15 amino acids. The germline CDR1 and CDR2 sequences are SGHTA and FQGTGA. CDR3 coding DNA: TGTGCCAGCAGCCGGGCGGCTACGAACACCGGGGAGCTGTTTTTT. This sequence encodes CASSRAATNTGELFF.

The V call is TRBV29-1, the J call TRBJ2-3; D remains unclear. The CDR3 contains 12 residues. Germline V gives CDR1 SQVTM, CDR2 ANQGSEA. Trimming pared 6 bases from V and 5 bases from J, leaving 12 bases between. The CDR3 protein is CSVPLVGDTQYF. DNA of the CDR3: TGCAGCGTCCCCCTAGTGGGAGATACGCAGTATTTT.

The chain combines TRBV4-3 with TRBJ2-5; no reliable D call. The CDR3 is 15 residues long. Germline CDR1 and CDR2: LGHNA and YSLEER. The ends were cut back, 3 bases at V and 4 bases at J, with 15 bases in the middle. The CDR3 DNA is TGCGCCAGCAGCCATTCGATAGGAGTGGCAGAGACCCAGTACTTC. Encoded protein: CASSHSIGVAETQYF.